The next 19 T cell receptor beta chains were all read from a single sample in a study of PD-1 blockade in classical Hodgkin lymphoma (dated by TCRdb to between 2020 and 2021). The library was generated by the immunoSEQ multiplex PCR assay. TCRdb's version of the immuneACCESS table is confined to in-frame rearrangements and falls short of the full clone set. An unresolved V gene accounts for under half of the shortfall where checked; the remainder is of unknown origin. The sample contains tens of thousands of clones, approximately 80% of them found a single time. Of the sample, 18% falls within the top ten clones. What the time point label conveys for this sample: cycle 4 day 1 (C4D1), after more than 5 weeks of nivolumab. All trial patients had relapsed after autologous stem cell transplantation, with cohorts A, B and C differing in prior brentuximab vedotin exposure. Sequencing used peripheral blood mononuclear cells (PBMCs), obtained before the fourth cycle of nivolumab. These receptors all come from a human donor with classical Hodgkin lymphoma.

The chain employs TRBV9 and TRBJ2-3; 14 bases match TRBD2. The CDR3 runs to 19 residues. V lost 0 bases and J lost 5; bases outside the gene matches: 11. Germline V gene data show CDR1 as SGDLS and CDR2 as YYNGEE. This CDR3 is CASSVEVWTSGGTKDTQYF. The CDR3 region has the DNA TGTGCCAGCAGCGTAGAGGTTTGGACTAGCGGGGGGACAAAAGATACGCAGTATTTT.

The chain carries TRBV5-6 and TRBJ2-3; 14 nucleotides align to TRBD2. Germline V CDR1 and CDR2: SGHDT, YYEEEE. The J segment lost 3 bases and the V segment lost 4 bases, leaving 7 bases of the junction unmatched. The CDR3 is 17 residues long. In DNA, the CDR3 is TGTGCCAGCAGCCGACGACTAGCGGGGGGGATTACAGATACGCAGTATTTT. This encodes CASSRRLAGGITDTQYF.

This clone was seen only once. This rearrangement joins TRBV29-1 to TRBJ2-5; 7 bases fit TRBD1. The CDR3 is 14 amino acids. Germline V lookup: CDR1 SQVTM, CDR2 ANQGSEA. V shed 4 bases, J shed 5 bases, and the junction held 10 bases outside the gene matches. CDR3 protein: CSVGRRQGFETQYF. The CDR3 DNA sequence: TGCAGCGTTGGGCGGCGACAGGGTTTCGAGACCCAGTACTTC.

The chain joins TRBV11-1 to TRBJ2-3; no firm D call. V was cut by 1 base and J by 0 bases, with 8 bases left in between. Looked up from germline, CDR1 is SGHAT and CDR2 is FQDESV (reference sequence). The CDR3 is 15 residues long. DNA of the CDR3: TGTGCCAGCAGCTTAGGGGGTGAGAGCACAGATACGCAGTATTTT. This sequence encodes CASSLGGESTDTQYF.

In nucleotides, the CDR3 is TGTGCCAGCAGCCTAGGACGGGTTGGAGAGCAGTACTTC. It is translated as CASSLGRVGEQYF. V is TRBV14 and J is TRBJ2-7; D gene ambiguous. This CDR3 is built from 13 residues. Between the trimmed V and J ends, which lost 4 bases and 7 bases, there was a span of 14 bases. CDR1 SGHDN and CDR2 FVKESK come from the germline V gene.

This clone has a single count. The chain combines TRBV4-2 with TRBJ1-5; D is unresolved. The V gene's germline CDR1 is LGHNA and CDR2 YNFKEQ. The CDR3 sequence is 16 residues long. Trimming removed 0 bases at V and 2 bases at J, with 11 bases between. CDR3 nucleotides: TGTGCCAGCAGCCAAGAGGGCGGGTTGGGCAATCAGCCCCAGCATTTT. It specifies CASSQEGGLGNQPQHF.

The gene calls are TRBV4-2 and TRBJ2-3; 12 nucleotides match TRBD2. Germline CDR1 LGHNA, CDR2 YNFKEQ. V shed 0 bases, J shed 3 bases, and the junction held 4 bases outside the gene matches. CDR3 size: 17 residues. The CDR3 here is CASSQESSGGVTDTQYF. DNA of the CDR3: TGTGCCAGCAGCCAAGAGTCTAGCGGGGGGGTGACAGATACGCAGTATTTT.

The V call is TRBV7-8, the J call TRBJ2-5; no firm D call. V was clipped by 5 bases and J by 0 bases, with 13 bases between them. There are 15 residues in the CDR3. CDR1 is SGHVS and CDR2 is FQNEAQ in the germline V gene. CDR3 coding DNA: TGTGCCAGCAGCCGCCCTACTGAGAACCAAGAGACCCAGTACTTC. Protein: CASSRPTENQETQYF.

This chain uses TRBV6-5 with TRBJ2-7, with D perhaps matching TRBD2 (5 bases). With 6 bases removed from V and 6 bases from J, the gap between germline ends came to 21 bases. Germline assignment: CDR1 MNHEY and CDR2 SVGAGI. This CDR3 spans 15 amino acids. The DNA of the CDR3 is TGTGCCAGCAGAACCAGCGGTCCGACCTTGGGCGAGCAGTACTTC. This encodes CASRTSGPTLGEQYF.

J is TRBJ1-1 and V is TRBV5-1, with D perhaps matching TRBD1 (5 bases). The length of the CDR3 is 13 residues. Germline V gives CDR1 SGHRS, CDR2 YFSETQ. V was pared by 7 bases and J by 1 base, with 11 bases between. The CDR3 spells CASGQDPNTEAFF. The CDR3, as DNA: TGCGCCAGCGGACAAGACCCGAACACTGAAGCTTTCTTT.

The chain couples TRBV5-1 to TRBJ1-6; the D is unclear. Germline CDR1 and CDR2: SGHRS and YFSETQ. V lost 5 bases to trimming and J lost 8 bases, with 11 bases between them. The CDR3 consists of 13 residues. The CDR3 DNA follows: TGCGCCAGCAGAATAGGGTTCGATTCACCCCTCCACTTT. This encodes CASRIGFDSPLHF.

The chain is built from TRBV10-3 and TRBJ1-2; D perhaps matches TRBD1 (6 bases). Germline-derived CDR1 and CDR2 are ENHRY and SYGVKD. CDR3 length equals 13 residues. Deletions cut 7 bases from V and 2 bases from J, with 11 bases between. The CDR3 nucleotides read TGTGCCATCAAGAATGGACAGAACTATGGCTACACCTTC. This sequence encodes CAIKNGQNYGYTF.

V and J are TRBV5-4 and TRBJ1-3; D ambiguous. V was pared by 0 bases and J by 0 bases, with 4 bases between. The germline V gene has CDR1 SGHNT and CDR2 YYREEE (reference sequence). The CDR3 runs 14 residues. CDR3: CASSLAGSGNTIYF. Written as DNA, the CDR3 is TGTGCCAGCAGCTTGGCAGGCTCTGGAAACACCATATATTTT.

This CDR3 reads CASSLLRTVIMNTEAFF. CDR3 in DNA: TGTGCCAGCAGCTTACTTCGGACAGTCATCATGAACACTGAAGCTTTCTTT. The chain employs TRBV7-9 and TRBJ1-1, with D perhaps matching TRBD1 (6 bases). This CDR3 region has 17 residues. The germline V gene has CDR1 SEHNR and CDR2 FQNEAQ (reference sequence). V lost 2 bases, J lost 0 bases, and 16 bases lay in between.

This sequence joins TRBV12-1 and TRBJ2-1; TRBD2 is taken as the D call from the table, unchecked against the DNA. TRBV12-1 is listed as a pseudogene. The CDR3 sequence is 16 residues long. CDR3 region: CASSFARLAGNNEQFF. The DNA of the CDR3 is TGTGCCAGCAGCTTTGCGCGCCTAGCGGGGAACAATGAGCAGTTCTTC.

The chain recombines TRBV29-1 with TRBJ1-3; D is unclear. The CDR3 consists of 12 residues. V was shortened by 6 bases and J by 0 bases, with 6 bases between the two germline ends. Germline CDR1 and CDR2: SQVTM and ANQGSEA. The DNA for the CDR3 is TGCAGCGTCCTGATCTCTGGAAACACCATATATTTT. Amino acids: CSVLISGNTIYF.

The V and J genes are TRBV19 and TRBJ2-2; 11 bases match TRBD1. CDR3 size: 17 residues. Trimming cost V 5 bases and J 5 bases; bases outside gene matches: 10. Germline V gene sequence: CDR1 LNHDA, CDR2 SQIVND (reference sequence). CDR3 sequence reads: CASSGRTGGGGTGELFF. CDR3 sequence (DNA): TGTGCCAGTAGTGGGAGGACAGGGGGCGGCGGTACCGGGGAGCTGTTTTTT.

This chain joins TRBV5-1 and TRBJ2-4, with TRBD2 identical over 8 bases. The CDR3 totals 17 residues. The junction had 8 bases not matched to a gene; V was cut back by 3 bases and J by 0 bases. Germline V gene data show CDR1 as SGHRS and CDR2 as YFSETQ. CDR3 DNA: TGCGCCAGCAGCTCGGGGGGGTCGGCCTTAGCCAAAAACATTCAGTACTTC. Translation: CASSSGGSALAKNIQYF. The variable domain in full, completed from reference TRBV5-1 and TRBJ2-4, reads KAGVTQTPRYLIKTRGQQVTLSCSPISGHRSVSWYQQTPGQGLQFLFEYFSETQRNKGNFPGRFSGRQFSNSRSEMNVSTLELGDSALYLCASSSGGSALAKNIQYFGAGTRLSVL.

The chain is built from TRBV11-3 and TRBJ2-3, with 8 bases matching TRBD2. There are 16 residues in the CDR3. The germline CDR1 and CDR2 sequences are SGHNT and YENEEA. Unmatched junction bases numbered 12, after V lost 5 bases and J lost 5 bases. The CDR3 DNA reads TGTGCCAGCAGCCTCCCGGGGGGGGGTTCGCAAGATACGCAGTATTTT. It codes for CASSLPGGGSQDTQYF.